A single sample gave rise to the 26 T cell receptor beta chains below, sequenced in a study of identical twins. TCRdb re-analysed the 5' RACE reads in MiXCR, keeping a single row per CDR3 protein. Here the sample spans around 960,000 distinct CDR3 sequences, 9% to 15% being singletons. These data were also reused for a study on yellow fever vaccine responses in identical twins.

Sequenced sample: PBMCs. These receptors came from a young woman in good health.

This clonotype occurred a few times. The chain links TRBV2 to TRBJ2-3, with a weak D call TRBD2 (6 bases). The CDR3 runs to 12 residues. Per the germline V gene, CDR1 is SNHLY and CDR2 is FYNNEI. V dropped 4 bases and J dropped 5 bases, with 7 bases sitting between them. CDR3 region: CASSGGEDTQYF. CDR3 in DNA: TGTGCCAGCAGTGGCGGGGAAGATACGCAGTATTTT.

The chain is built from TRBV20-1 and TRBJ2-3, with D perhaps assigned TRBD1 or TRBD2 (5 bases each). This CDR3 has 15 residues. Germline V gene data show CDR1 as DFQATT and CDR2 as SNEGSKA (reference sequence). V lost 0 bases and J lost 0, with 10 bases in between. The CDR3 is CSARDLGVSTDTQYF. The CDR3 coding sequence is TGCAGTGCTAGAGATTTGGGGGTTAGCACAGATACGCAGTATTTT.

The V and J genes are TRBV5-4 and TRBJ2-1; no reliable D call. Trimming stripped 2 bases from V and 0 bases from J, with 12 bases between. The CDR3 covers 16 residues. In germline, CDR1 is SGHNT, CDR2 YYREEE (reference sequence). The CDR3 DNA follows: TGTGCCAGCAGCTTAGGAGCGTATAGCTCCTACAATGAGCAGTTCTTC. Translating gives CASSLGAYSSYNEQFF. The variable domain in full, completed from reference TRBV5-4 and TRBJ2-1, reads ETGVTQSPTHLIKTRGQQVTLRCSSQSGHNTVSWYQQALGQGPQFIFQYYREEENGRGNFPPRFSGLQFPNYSSELNVNALELDDSALYLCASSLGAYSSYNEQFFGPGTRLTVL.

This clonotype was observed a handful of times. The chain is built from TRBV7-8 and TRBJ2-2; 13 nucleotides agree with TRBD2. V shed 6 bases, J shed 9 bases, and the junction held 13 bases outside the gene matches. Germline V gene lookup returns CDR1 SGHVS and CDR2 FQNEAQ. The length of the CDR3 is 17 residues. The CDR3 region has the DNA TGTGCCAGCAGACAACCAGGACTAGCGGGAGCCGCCAGGGAGCTGTTTTTT. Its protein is CASRQPGLAGAARELFF.

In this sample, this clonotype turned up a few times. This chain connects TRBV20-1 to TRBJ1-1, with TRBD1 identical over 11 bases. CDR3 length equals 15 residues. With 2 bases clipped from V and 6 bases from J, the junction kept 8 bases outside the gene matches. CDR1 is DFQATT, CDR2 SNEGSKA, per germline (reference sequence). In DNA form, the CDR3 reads TGCAGTGCTAGATATCCGGGACAGGGGGTCGCTGAAGCTTTCTTT. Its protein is CSARYPGQGVAEAFF.

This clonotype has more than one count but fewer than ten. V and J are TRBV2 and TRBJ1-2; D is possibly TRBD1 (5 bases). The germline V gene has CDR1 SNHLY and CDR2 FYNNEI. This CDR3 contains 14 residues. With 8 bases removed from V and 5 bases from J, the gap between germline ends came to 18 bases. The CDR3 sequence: CASQGRWDPYGYTF. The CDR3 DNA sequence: TGTGCCAGCCAAGGTCGGTGGGACCCTTATGGCTACACCTTC.

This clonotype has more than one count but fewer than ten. The CDR3 DNA follows: TGCGCCAGCAGCTTGTTGGGCCAGGGGAACACTGAAGCTTTCTTT. Encoded protein: CASSLLGQGNTEAFF. The chain carries TRBV5-1 and TRBJ1-1; perhaps TRBD1 as D (5 bases). CDR3 size: 15 residues. The V end lost 1 base, the J end lost 1 base, and 11 bases lay between the germline ends. The germline CDR1 and CDR2 sequences are SGHRS and YFSETQ.

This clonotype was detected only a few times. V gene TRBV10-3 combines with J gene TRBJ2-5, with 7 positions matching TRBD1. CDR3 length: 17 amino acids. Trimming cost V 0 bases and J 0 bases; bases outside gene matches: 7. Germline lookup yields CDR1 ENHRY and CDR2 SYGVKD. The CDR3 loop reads CAISESFWDRDQETQYF. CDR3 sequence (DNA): TGTGCCATCAGTGAGTCGTTCTGGGACAGAGACCAAGAGACCCAGTACTTC.

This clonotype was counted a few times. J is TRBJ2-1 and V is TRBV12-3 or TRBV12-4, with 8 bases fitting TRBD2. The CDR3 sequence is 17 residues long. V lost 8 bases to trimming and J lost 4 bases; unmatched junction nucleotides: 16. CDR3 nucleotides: TGTGCCAGCCGTGGGTTGGGGGTGACTAGCGAATACAATGAGCAGTTCTTC. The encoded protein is CASRGLGVTSEYNEQFF.

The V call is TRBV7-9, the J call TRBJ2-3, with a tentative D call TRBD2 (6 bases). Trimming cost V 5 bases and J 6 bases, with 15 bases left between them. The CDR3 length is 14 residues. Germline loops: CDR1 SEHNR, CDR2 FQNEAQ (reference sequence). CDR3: CASSPVRDFDTQYF. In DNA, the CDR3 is TGTGCCAGCAGCCCAGTCCGGGACTTTGATACGCAGTATTTT.

The CDR3 region is CASSYTESWVSGANVLTF. In nucleotides, the CDR3 is TGTGCCAGCAGTTACACCGAAAGCTGGGTTTCTGGGGCCAACGTCCTGACTTTC. The chain employs TRBV6-5 and TRBJ2-6; D gene uncertain. CDR1 and CDR2 from the germline V gene are MNHEY and SVGAGI. V was trimmed by 2 bases and J by 1 base, leaving 15 bases between them. The CDR3 is 18 residues long.

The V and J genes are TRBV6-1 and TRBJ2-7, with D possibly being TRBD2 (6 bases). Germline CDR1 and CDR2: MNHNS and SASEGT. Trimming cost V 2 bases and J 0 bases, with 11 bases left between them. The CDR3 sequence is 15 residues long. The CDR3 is CASSELEGPSYEQYV. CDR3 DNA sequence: TGTGCCAGCAGTGAATTGGAGGGTCCCTCCTACGAGCAGTACGTC.

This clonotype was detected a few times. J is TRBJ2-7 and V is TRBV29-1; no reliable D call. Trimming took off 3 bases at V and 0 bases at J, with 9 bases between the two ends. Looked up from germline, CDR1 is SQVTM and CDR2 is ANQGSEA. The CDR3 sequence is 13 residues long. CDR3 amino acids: CSVDVGPSYEQYV. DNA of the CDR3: TGCAGCGTTGATGTCGGGCCCTCCTACGAGCAGTACGTC.

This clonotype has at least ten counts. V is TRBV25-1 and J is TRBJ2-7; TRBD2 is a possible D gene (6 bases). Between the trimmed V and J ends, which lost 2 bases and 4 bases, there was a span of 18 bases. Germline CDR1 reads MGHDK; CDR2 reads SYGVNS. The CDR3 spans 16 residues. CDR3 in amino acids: CASSEGGAAKAYEQYF. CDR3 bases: TGTGCCAGCAGTGAAGGAGGGGCAGCCAAGGCGTACGAGCAGTACTTC.

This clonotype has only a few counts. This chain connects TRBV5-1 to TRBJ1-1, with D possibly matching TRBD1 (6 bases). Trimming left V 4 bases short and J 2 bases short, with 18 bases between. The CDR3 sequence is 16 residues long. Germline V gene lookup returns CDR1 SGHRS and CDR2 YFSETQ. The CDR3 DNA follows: TGCGCCAGCAGCCCAGCCTCGACAGGAGTTAACACTGAAGCTTTCTTT. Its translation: CASSPASTGVNTEAFF.

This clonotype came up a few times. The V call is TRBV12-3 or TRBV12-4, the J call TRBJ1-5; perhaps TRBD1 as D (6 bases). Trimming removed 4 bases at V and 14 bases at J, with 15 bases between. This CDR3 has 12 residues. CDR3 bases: TGTGCCAGCAGTTCCTCGACCCACAGGGAGCATTTT. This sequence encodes CASSSSTHREHF.

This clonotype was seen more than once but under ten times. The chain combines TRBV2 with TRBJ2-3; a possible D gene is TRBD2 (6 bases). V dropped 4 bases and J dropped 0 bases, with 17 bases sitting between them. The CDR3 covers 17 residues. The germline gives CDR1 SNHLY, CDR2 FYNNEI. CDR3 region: CASSAPVIADSTDTQYF. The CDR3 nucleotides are TGTGCCAGCAGTGCACCCGTCATAGCGGATAGCACAGATACGCAGTATTTT.

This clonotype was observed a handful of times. As DNA, the CDR3 is TGCGCCAGCAGCGTTCTGGGCGCCGCCTACAATGAGCAGTTCTTC. Translating it yields CASSVLGAAYNEQFF. The chain combines TRBV5-1 with TRBJ2-1; no clear D gene. Trimming removed 4 bases from V and 2 bases from J, with 13 bases in between. The CDR3 contains 15 residues. From germline, CDR1 is SGHRS and CDR2 YFSETQ.

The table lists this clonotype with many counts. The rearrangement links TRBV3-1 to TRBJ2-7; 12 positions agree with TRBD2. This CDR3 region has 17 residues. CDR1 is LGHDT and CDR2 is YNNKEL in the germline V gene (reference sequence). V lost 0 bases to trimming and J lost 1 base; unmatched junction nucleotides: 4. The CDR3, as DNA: TGTGCCAGCAGCCAAGAGATACTAGCGGGAGGTTCCTACGAGCAGTACTTC. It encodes CASSQEILAGGSYEQYF.

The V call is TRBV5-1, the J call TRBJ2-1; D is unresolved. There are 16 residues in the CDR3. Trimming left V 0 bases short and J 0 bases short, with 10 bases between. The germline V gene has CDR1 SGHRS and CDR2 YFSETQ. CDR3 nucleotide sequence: TGCGCCAGCAGCTTGGTCCAAGACCTCTCCTACAATGAGCAGTTCTTC. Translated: CASSLVQDLSYNEQFF.

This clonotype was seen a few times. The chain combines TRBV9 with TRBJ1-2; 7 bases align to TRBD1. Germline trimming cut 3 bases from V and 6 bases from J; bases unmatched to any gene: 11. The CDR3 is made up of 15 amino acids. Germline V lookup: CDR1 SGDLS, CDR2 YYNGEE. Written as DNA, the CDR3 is TGTGCCAGCAGCGCCTCCGGGACAGAGCACGATGGCTACACCTTC. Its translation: CASSASGTEHDGYTF. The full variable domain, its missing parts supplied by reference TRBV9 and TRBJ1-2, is DSGVTQTPKHLITATGQRVTLRCSPRSGDLSVYWYQQSLDQGLQFLIQYYNGEERAKGNILERFSAQQFPDLHSELNLSSLELGDSALYFCASSASGTEHDGYTFGSGTRLTVV.

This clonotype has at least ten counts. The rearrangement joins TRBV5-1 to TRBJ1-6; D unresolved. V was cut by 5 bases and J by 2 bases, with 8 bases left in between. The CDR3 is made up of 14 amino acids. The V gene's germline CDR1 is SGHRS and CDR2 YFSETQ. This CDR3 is CASRDGTYNSPLHF. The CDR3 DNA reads TGCGCCAGCAGGGATGGGACCTATAATTCACCCCTCCACTTT. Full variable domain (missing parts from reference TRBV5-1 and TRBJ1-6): KAGVTQTPRYLIKTRGQQVTLSCSPISGHRSVSWYQQTPGQGLQFLFEYFSETQRNKGNFPGRFSGRQFSNSRSEMNVSTLELGDSALYLCASRDGTYNSPLHFGNGTRLTVT.

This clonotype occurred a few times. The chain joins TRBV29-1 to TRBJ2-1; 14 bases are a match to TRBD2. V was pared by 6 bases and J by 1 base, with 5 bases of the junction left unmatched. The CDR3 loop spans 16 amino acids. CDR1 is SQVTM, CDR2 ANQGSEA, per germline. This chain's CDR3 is CSVTGLAGESYNEQFF. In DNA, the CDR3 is TGCAGCGTCACGGGACTAGCGGGAGAATCCTACAATGAGCAGTTCTTC.

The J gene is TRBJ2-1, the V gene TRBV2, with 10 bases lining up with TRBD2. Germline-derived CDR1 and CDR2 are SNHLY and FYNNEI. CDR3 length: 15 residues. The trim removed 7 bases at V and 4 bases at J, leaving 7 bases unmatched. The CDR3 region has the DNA TGTGCCAGCACGCTTGGACTAGCGGTTTACAATGAGCAGTTCTTC. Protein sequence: CASTLGLAVYNEQFF.

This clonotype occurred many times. The CDR3 reads CASSLARETPKDTDTQYF. The CDR3 DNA sequence: TGTGCCAGCAGCTTAGCCCGGGAGACCCCGAAAGACACAGATACGCAGTATTTT. The chain joins TRBV7-2 to TRBJ2-3; tentative D call: TRBD2 (6 bases). Trimming left V 0 bases short and J 2 bases short, with 18 bases between. The CDR3 is made up of 18 amino acids. CDR1 SGHTA and CDR2 FQGNSA come from the germline V gene.

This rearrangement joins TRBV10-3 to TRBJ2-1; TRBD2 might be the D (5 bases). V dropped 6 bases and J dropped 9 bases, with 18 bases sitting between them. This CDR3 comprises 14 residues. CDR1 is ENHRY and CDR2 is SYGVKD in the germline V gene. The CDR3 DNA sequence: TGTGCCATCAGCAGTATGGACTCCAAGGGTGAGCAGTTCTTC. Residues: CAISSMDSKGEQFF.